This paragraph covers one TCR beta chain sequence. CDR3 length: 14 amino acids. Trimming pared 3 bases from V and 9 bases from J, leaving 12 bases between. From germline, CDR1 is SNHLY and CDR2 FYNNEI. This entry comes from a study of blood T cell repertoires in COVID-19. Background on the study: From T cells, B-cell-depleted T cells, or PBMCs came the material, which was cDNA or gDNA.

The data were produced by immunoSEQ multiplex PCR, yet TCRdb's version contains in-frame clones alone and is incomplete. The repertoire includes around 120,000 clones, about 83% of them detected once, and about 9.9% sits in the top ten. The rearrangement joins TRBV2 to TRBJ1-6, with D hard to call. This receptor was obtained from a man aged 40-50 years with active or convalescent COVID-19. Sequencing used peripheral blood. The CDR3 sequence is CASSEGPGISPLHF. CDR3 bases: TGTGCCAGCAGTGAGGGCCCCGGGATTTCACCCCTCCACTTT.